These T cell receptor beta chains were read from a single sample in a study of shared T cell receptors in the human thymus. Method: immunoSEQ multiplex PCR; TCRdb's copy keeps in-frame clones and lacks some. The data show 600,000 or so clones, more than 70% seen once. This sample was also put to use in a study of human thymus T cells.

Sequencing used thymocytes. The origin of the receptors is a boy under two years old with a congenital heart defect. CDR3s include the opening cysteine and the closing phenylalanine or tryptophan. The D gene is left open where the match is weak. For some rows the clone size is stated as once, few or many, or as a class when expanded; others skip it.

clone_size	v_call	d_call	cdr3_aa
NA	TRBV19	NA	CASSKTWGRKNEQFF
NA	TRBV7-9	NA	CASSSSGRGSNQPQHF
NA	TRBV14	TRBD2	CASSQEPGGWYGVEQYF
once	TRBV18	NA	CASSPSRLLSSYNSPLHF
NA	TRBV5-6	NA	CASTIIRERLENTEAFF
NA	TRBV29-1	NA	CSAWTANSSGANVLTF
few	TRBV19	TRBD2	CASSWTEAGGPFF
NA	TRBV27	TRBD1	CASSLSSGQGRGGPKNSTGELFF
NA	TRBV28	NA	CASSPHKPRTASYEQYF
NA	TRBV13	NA	CASSARRGGTDTQYF
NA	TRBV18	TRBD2	CASSPPDGRANVDEQFF
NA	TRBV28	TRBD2	CASSPPPSGENTGELFF
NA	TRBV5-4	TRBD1	CASSLRDSSNYGYTF
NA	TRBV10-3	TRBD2	CAISDRRGAPYEQYF
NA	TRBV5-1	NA	CASSLSTGEGYEQYF
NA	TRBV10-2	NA	CASSEALAREQYF
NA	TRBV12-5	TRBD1	CASGLTGAANTEAFF